This T cell receptor (beta chain) derives from a study of T-cell reconstitution after alpha-beta-depleted transplantation in children. Using unique molecular identifiers, the investigators prepared the TCRbeta library. Via MiXCR, TCRdb re-called the PCR reads, giving one row per CDR3 protein. Here the sample spans around 670,000 distinct CDR3 sequences, 13% being singletons. This clonotype was counted ten times or more. The V gene lost 5 bases and the J gene lost 2 bases, with 12 bases spanning the gap. CDR1 is KGHDR, CDR2 SFDVKD, per germline. CDR3 size: 14 residues. The source is a girl aged 2 to 10 with congenital amegakaryocytic thrombocytopenia, due to receive a stem cell transplant. Sequencing was performed on PBMCs, taken before TCRalphabeta/CD19-depleted stem cell transplant. The chain recombines TRBV24-1 with TRBJ2-7; tentatively, D is TRBD1 or TRBD2 (5 bases each). DNA of the CDR3: TGTGCCACCAGTGGAGGGACGGCAACCTACGAGCAGTACTTC. Translated: CATSGGTATYEQYF.